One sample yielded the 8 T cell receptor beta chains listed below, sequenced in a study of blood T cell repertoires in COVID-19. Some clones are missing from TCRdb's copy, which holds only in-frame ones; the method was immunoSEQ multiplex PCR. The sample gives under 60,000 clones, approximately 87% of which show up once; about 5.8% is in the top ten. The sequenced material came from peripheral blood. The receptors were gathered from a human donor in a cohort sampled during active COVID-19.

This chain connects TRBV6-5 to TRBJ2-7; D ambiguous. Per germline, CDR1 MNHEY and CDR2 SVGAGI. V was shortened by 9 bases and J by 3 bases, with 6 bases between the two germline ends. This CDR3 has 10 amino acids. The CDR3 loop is CASSNYEQYF. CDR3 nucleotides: TGTGCCAGTTCCAACTACGAGCAGTACTTC.

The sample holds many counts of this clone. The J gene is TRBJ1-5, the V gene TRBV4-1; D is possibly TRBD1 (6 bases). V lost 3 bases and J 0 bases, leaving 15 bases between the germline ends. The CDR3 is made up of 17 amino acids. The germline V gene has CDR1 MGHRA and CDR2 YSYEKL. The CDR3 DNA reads TGCGCCAGCAGCCACCTACTTAACAGGGATAGCAATCAGCCCCAGCATTTT. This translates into CASSHLLNRDSNQPQHF.

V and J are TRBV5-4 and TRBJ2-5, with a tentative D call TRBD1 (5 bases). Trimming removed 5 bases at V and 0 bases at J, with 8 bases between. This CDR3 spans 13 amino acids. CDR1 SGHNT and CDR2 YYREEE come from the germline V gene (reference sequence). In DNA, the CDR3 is TGTGCCAGCAGTTCGACAGACCAAGAGACCCAGTACTTC. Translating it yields CASSSTDQETQYF.

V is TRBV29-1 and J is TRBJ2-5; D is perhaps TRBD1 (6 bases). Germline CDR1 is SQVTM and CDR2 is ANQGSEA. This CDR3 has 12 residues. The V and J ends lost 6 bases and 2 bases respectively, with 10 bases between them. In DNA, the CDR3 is TGCAGCGTGGCGAGGGGGCAAGAGACCCAGTACTTC. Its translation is CSVARGQETQYF. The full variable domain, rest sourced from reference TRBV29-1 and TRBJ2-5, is SAVISQKPSRDICQRGTSLTIQCQVDSQVTMMFWYRQQPGQSLTLIATANQGSEATYESGFVIDKFPISRPNLTFSTLTVSNMSPEDSSIYLCSVARGQETQYFGPGTRLLVL.

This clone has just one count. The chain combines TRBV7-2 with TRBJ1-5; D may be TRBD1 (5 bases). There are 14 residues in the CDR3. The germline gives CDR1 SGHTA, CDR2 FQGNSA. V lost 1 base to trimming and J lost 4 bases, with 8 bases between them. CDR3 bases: TGTGCCAGCAGCTTAGATCAGGGTAATCAGCCCCAGCATTTT. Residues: CASSLDQGNQPQHF.

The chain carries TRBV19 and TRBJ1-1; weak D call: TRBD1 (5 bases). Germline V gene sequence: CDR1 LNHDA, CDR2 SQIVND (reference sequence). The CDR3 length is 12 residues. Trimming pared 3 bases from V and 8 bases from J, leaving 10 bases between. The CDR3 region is CASSIYQGEAFF. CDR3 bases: TGTGCCAGTAGTATTTATCAGGGAGAAGCTTTCTTT.

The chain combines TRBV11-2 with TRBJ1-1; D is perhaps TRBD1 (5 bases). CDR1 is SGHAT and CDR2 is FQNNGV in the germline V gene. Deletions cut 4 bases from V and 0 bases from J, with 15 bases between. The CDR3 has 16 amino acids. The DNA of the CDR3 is TGTGCCAGCAGCTGGGGGTCCGCGGGGGTGAACACTGAAGCTTTCTTT. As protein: CASSWGSAGVNTEAFF.

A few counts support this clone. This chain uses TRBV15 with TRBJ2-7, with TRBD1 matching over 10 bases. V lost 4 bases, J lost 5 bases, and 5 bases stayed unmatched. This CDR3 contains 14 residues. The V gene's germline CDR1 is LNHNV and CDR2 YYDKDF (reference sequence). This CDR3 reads CATSMGQGSHEQYF. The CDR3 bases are TGTGCCACCAGCATGGGACAGGGGTCCCACGAGCAGTACTTC.